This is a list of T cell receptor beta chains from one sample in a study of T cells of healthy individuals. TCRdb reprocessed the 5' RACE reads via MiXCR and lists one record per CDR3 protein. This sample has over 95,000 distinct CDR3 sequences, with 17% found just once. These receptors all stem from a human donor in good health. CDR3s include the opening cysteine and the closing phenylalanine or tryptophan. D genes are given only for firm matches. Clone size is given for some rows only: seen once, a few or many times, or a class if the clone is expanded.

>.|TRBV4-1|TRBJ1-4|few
CASSLPFGRGYEKLFF
TGCGCCAGCAGCCTACCCTTTGGTCGGGGGTATGAAAAACTGTTTTTT
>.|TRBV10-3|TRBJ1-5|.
CAISEGGQVGNQPQHF
TGTGCCATCAGTGAAGGGGGGCAAGTCGGCAATCAGCCCCAGCATTTT
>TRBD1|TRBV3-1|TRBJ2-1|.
CASSRLQGWQFF
TGTGCCAGCAGCCGTCTACAGGGGTGGCAGTTCTTC
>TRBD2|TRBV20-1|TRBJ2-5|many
CSVSSGRRETQYF
TGCAGTGTTTCTAGCGGGAGGAGGGAGACCCAGTACTTC
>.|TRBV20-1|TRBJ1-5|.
CSARGTPPMNQPQHF
TGCAGTGCTAGAGGAACCCCCCCTATGAATCAGCCCCAGCATTTT
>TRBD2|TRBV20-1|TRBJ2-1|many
CSASRSGLTYNEQFF
TGCAGTGCAAGCAGGTCGGGACTAACCTACAATGAGCAGTTCTTC
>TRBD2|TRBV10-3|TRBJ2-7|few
CAISVLAGESNEQYF
TGTGCCATCAGTGTCCTAGCGGGGGAATCTAACGAGCAGTACTTC
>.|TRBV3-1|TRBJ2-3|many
CASSLQTGATQYF
TGTGCCAGCAGCCTCCAGACCGGGGCTACGCAGTATTTT
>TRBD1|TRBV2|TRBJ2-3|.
CASSGPGTGGTDTQYF
TGTGCCAGCAGTGGGCCAGGGACAGGGGGCACAGATACGCAGTATTTT
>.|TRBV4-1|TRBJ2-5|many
CASRLSSHQETQYF
TGCGCCAGCAGACTTTCTTCCCACCAAGAGACCCAGTACTTC
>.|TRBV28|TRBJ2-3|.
CASSSETRTYTRGTDTQYF
TGTGCCAGCAGTTCAGAAACCCGGACTTACACTAGGGGCACAGATACGCAGTATTTT
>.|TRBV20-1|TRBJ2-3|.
CSARVGPVTQYF
TGCAGTGCTAGAGTGGGCCCAGTTACGCAGTATTTT
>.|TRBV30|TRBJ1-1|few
CAWSVLTGTEAFF
TGTGCCTGGAGTGTACTTACGGGGACTGAAGCTTTCTTT
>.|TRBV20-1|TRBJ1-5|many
CSAADGGGWQPQHF
TGCAGTGCTGCTGACGGTGGGGGTTGGCAGCCCCAGCATTTT
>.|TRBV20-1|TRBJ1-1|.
CSASPYHTDLNTEAFF
TGCAGTGCTTCCCCGTATCACACAGATCTGAACACTGAAGCTTTCTTT
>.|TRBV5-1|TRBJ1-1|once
CASSPNQGRLNTEAFF
TGCGCCAGCAGCCCAAACCAGGGACGGTTGAACACTGAAGCTTTCTTT
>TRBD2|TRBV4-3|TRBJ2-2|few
CASSQERLADTGELFF
TGCGCCAGCAGCCAAGAGAGGCTAGCGGACACCGGGGAGCTGTTTTTT
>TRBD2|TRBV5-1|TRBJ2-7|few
CASSLFSTSGYEQYF
TGCGCCAGCAGCTTGTTCTCGACTAGCGGCTACGAGCAGTACTTC
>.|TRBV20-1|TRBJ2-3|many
CSAVGADTQYF
TGCAGTGCCGTCGGGGCAGATACGCAGTATTTT
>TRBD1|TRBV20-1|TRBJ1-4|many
CSGGGTENEKLFF
TGCAGTGGGGGCGGGACAGAGAATGAAAAACTGTTTTTT
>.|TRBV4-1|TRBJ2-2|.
CASSQVGANTGELFF
TGCGCCAGCAGCCAAGTCGGGGCGAACACCGGGGAGCTGTTTTTT
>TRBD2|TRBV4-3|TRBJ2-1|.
CASSETSGVYNEQFF
TGCGCCAGCAGCGAGACTAGCGGAGTTTACAATGAGCAGTTCTTC
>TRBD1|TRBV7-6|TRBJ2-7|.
CASSLGIGTGITYEQYF
TGTGCCAGCAGCTTAGGAATCGGGACAGGGATAACCTACGAGCAGTACTTC
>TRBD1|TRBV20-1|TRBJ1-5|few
CSARGGGAPQHF
TGCAGTGCTAGGGGAGGGGGCGCGCCCCAGCATTTT
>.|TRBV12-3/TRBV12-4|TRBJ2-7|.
CASSFGRNEQYF
TGTGCCAGCAGTTTCGGAAGAAACGAGCAGTACTTC